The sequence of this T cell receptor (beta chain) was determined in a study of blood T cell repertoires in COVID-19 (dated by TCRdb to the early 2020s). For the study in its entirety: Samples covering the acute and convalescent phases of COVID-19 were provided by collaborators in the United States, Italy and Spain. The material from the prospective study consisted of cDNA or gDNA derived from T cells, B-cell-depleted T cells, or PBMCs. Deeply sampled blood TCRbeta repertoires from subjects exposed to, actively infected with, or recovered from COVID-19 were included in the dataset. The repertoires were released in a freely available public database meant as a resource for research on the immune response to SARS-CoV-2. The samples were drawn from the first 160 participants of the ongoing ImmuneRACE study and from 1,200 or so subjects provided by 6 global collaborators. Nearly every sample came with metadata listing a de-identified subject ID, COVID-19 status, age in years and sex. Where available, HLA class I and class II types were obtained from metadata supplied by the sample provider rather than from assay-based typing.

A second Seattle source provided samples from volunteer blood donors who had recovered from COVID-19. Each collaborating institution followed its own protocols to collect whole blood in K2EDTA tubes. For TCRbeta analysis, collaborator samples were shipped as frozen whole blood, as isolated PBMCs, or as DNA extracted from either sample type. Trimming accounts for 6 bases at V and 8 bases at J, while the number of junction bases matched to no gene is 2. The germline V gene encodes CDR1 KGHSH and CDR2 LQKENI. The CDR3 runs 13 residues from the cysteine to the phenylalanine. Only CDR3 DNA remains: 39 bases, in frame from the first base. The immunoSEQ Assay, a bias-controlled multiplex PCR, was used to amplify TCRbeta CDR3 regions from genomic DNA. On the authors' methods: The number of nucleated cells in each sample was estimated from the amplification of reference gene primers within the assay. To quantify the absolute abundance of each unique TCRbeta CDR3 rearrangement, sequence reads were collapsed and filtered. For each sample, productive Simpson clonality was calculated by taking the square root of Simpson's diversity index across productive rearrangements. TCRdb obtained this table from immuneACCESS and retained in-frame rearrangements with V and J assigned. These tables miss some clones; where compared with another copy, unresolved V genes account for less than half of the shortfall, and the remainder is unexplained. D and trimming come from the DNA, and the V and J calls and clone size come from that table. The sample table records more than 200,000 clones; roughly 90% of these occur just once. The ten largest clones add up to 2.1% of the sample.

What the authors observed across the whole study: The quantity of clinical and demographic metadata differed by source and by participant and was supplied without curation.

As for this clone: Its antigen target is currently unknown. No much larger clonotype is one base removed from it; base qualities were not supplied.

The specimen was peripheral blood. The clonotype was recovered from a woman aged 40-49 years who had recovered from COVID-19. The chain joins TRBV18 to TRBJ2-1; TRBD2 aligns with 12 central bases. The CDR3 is CASSWTSGDEQFF. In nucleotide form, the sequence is TGTGCCAGCTCCTGGACTAGCGGGGATGAGCAGTTCTTC. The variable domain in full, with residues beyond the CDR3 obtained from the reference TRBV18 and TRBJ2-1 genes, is NAGVMQNPRHLVRRRGQEARLRCSPMKGHSHVYWYRQLPEEGLKFMVYLQKENIIDESGMPKERFSAEFPKEGPSILRIQQVVRGDSAAYFCASSWTSGDEQFFGPGTRLTVL.